The rows below give T cell receptor beta chains drawn from one sample of a study of monozygotic twins with inflammatory bowel disease. TCRdb re-called the 5' RACE reads; one entry per CDR3 protein, DNA not given. Recorded for this sample: fewer than 350,000 distinct CDR3 sequences. The sample taken for sequencing was blood. These receptors originate from a human donor with ulcerative colitis or Crohn's disease, or a healthy co-twin of an affected twin (not recorded which). The CDR3 runs from the conserved cysteine through the conserved F or W.

j_gene	v_gene	CDR3aa
TRBJ1-1	TRBV18	CASSPTDGNTEAFF
TRBJ1-1	TRBV12-5	CASGPDLNTEAFF
TRBJ2-1	TRBV5-6	CASSQLAGVLNEQFF
TRBJ1-1	TRBV6-2/TRBV6-3	CASNLRQVHTEAFF
TRBJ1-6	TRBV20-1	CSAYPGHMNSTLHF
TRBJ2-3	TRBV5-4	CASTQIAGGISDTQYF
TRBJ1-4	TRBV10-2	CASSDSGTGGEKLFF
TRBJ1-6	TRBV12-3/TRBV12-4	CASRGTTNSPLHF
TRBJ1-1	TRBV9	CASSAGTGAAEAFF
TRBJ1-5	TRBV3-1	CASSRGGNQPQHF
TRBJ2-2	TRBV5-1	CASSKVPTGERFF
TRBJ2-2	TRBV11-2	CASSPGGQKNTGELFF
TRBJ2-7	TRBV10-3	CAISPSSYEQYF
TRBJ2-7	TRBV27	CASIFQGAEQYF
TRBJ2-7	TRBV3-1	CASSQAGRLSYEQYF
TRBJ2-3	TRBV20-1	CSARDPGTGFQGRTDTQYF
TRBJ2-1	TRBV7-9	CASSLGGRRYNEQFF
TRBJ1-1	TRBV5-1	CASSLGWSTEAFF
TRBJ2-7	TRBV5-1	CASSMTSGASYEQYF
TRBJ2-1	TRBV2	CASRDSGRAVGSEQFF
TRBJ1-1	TRBV5-6	CASSLMLTEAFF
TRBJ2-5	TRBV2	CASSERVTGTSGARLETQYF
TRBJ1-1	TRBV2	CASGGQGRTEAFF
TRBJ2-2	TRBV7-2	CASSLARHGELFF
TRBJ2-2	TRBV12-3/TRBV12-4	CASTNSGSTGELFF
TRBJ2-7	TRBV7-2	CASSSTTATEQYF
TRBJ2-5	TRBV2	CASITGPSAETQYF
TRBJ2-5	TRBV12-3/TRBV12-4	CASSSHRAETQYF
TRBJ1-1	TRBV6-1	CASSFRGQGMNTEAFF
TRBJ2-7	TRBV15	CATSMDGFYEQYF
TRBJ2-7	TRBV27	CASSWEGASTYEQYF
TRBJ1-5	TRBV10-2	CASSEPRVRQPQHF
TRBJ1-5	TRBV6-5	CASSYGSNQPQHF
TRBJ2-1	TRBV30	CAWTSGPNEQFF
TRBJ2-2	TRBV15	CATSRDGAGRNTGELFF
TRBJ1-1	TRBV6-1	CASRAGTGTAEAFF
TRBJ2-7	TRBV3-1	CASSRQQASYEQYF
TRBJ2-2	TRBV19	CASLSQGAPGELFF
TRBJ2-1	TRBV2	CASRPSRGGGNEQFF
TRBJ2-5	TRBV4-1	CASSPGTTSSETQYF
TRBJ2-1	TRBV2	CASSDPSLDEQFF
TRBJ1-6	TRBV5-4	CASRARGEYNSPLHF
TRBJ2-3	TRBV12-3/TRBV12-4	CASSLGYTDTQYF
TRBJ2-1	TRBV3-1	CASSQLAGGLPRSNEQFF
TRBJ1-6	TRBV6-1	CASSRFATPYNSPLHF
TRBJ2-3	TRBV29-1	CSARPRDSQAQYF
TRBJ1-2	TRBV27	CASSLFDRGDYGYTF
TRBJ1-4	TRBV5-6	CASSAPTGEKLFF